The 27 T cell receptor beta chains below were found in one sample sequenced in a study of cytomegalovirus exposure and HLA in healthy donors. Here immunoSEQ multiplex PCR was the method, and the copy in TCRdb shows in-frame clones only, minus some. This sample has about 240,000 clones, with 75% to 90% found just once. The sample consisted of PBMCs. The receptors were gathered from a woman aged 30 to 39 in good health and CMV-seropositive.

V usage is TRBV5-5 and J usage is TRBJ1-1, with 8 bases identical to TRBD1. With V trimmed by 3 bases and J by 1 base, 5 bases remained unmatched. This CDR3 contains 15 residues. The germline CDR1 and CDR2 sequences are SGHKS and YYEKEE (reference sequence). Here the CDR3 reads CASSWGTGANTEAFF. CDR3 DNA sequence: TGTGCCAGCAGCTGGGGGACAGGTGCGAACACTGAAGCTTTCTTT.

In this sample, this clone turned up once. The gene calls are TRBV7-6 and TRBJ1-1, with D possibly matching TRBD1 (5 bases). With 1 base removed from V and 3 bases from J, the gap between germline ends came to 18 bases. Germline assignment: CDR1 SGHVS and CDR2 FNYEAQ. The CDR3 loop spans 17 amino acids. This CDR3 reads CASSLGYRGERDTEAFF. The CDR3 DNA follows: TGTGCCAGCAGCTTAGGTTACCGGGGGGAAAGGGACACTGAAGCTTTCTTT. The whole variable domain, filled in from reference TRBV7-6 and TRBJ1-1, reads GAGVSQSPRYKVTKRGQDVALRCDPISGHVSLYWYRQALGQGPEFLTYFNYEAQQDKSGLPNDRFSAERPEGSISTLTIQRTEQRDSAMYRCASSLGYRGERDTEAFFGQGTRLTVV.

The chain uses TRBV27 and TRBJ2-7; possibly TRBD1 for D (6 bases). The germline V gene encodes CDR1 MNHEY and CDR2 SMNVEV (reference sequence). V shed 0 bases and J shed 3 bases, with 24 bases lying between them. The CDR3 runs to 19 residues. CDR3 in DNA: TGTGCCAGCAGTTTATCGAACCTTTCCCCGGGACACAACGTCTACGAGCAGTACTTC. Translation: CASSLSNLSPGHNVYEQYF.

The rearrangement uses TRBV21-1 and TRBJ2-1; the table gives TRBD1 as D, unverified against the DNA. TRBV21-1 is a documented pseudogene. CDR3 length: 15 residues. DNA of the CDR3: TGTGCCAGCAGCAAAGGGGGACAGTCCTACAATGAGCAGTTCTTC. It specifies CASSKGGQSYNEQFF.

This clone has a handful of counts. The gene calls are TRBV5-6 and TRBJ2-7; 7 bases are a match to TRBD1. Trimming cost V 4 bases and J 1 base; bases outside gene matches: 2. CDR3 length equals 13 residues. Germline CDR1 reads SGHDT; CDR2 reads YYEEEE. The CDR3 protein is CASSLGQSYEQYF. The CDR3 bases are TGTGCCAGCAGCCTGGGACAGTCCTACGAGCAGTACTTC.

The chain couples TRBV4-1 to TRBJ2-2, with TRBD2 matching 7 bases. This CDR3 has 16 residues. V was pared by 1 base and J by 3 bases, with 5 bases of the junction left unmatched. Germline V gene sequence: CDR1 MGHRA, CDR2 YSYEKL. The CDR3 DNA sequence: TGCGCCAGCAGCCAAGTCGGCGGGAGCGACACCGGGGAGCTGTTTTTT. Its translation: CASSQVGGSDTGELFF.

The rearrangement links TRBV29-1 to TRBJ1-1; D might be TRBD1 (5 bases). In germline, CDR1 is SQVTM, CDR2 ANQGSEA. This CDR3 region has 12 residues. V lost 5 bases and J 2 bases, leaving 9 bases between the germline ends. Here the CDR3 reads CSVTTANTEAFF. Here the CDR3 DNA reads TGCAGCGTTACGACAGCCAACACTGAAGCTTTCTTT.

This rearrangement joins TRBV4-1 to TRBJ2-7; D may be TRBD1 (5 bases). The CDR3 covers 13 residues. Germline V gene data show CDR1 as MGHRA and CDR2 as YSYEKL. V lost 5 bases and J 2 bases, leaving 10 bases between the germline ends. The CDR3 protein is CASSIRETYEQYF. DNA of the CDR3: TGCGCCAGCAGCATCAGGGAAACCTACGAGCAGTACTTC.

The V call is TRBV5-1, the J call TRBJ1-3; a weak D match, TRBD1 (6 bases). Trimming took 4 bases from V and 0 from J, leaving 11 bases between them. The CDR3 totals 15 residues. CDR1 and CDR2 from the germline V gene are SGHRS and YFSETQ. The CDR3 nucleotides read TGCGCCAGCAGCCCGGAAGGGGGCTCTGGAAACACCATATATTTT. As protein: CASSPEGGSGNTIYF. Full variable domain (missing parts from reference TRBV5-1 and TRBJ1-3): KAGVTQTPRYLIKTRGQQVTLSCSPISGHRSVSWYQQTPGQGLQFLFEYFSETQRNKGNFPGRFSGRQFSNSRSEMNVSTLELGDSALYLCASSPEGGSGNTIYFGEGSWLTVV.

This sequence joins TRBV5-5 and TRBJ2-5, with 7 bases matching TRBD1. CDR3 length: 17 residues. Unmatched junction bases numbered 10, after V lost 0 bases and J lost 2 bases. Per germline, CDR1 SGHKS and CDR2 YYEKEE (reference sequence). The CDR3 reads CASSLAHGTANQETQYF. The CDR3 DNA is TGTGCCAGCAGCTTGGCTCACGGGACAGCAAATCAAGAGACCCAGTACTTC.

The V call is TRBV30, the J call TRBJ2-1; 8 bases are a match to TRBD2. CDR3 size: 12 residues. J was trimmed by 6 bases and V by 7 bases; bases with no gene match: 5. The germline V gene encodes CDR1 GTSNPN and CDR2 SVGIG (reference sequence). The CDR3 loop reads CASPGGANEQFF. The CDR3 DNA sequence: TGTGCCTCGCCCGGGGGGGCCAATGAGCAGTTCTTC.

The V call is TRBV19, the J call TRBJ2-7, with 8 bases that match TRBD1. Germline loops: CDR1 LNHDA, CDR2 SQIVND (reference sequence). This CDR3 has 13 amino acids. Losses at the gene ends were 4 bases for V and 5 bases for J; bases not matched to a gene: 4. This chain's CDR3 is CASSRAGGNEQYF. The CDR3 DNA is TGTGCCAGTAGTAGGGCAGGGGGCAACGAGCAGTACTTC. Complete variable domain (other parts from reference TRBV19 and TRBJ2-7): DGGITQSPKYLFRKEGQNVTLSCEQNLNHDAMYWYRQDPGQGLRLIYYSQIVNDFQKGDIAEGYSVSREKKESFPLTVTSAQKNPTAFYLCASSRAGGNEQYFGPGTRLTVT.

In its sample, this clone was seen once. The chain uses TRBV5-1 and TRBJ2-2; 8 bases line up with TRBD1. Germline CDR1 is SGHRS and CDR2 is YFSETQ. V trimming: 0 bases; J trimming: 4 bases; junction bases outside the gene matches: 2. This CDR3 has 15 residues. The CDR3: CASSLATGGTGELFF. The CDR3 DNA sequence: TGCGCCAGCAGCTTGGCCACAGGGGGCACCGGGGAGCTGTTTTTT.

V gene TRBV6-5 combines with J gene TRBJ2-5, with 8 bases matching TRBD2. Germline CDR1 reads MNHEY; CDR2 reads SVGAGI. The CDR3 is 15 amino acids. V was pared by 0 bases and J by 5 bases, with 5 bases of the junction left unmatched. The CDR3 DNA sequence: TGTGCCAGCAGTTACTCCGGGGGGGCTGGGGAGACCCAGTACTTC. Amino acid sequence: CASSYSGGAGETQYF.

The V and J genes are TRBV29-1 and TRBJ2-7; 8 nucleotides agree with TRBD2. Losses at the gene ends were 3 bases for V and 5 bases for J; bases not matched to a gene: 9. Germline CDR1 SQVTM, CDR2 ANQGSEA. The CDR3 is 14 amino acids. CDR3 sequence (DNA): TGCAGCGTTGACGGGGGGGGGATGATAGACGAGCAGTACTTC. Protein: CSVDGGGMIDEQYF.

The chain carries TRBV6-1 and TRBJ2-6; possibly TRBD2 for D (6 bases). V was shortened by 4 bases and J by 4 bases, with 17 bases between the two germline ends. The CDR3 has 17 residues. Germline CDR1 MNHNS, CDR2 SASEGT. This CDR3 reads CASSGGTAFAGANVLTF. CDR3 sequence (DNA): TGTGCCAGCAGTGGCGGGACTGCCTTTGCGGGGGCCAACGTCCTGACTTTC.

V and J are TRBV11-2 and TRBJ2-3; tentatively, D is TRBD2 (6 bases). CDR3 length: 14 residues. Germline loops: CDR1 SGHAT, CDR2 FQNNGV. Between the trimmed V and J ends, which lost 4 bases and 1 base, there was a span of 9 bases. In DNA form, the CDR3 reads TGTGCCAGCAGCTCCCCGGGGGGCACAGATACGCAGTATTTT. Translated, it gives CASSSPGGTDTQYF.

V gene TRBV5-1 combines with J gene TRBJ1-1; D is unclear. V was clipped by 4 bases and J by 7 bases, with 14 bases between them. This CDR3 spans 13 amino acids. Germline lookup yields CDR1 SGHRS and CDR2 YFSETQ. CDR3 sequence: CASSMGYRFEAFF. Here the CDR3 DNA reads TGCGCCAGCAGCATGGGATACCGGTTTGAAGCTTTCTTT.

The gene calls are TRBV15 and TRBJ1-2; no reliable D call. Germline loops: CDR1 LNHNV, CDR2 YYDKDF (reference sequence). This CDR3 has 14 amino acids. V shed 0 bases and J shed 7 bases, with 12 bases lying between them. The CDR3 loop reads CATSRDRGEPGYTF. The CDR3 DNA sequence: TGTGCCACCAGCAGAGATCGTGGAGAGCCTGGCTACACCTTC.

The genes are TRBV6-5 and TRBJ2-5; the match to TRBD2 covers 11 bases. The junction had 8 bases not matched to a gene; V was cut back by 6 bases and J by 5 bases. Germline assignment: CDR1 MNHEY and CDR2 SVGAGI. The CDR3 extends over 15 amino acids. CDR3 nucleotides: TGTGCCAGCAGCTACCGGACTAGCGGGTTGGAGACCCAGTACTTC. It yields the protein CASSYRTSGLETQYF.

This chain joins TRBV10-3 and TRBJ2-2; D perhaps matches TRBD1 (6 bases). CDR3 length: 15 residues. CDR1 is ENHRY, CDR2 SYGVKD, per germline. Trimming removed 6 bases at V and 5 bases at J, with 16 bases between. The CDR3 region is CAISTAGEGTGELFF. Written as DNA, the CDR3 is TGTGCCATCAGCACGGCAGGGGAAGGGACCGGGGAGCTGTTTTTT.

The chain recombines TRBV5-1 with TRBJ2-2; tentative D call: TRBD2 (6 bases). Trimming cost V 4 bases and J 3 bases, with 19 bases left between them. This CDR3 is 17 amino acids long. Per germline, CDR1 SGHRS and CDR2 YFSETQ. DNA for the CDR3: TGCGCCAGCAGCCTGGACCCTTCTCGGGAGTACACCGGGGAGCTGTTTTTT. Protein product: CASSLDPSREYTGELFF.

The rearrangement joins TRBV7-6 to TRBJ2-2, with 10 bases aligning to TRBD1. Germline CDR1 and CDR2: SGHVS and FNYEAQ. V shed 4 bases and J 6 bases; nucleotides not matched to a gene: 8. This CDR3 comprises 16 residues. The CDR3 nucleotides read TGTGCCAGCAGCTACGGGGGGGACAGGGGTCCCGGGGAGCTGTTTTTT. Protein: CASSYGGDRGPGELFF.

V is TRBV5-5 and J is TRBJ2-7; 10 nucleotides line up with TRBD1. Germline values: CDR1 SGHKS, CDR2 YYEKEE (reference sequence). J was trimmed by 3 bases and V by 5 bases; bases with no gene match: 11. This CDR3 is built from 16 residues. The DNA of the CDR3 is TGTGCCAGCAGTCCCGTCTCACGGGACAGGGGCTACGAGCAGTACTTC. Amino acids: CASSPVSRDRGYEQYF.

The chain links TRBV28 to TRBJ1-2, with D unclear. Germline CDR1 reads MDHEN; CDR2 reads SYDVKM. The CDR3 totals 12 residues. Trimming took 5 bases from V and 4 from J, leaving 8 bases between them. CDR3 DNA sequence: TGTGCCAGCAGTGAGGAGGGCTATGGCTACACCTTC. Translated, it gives CASSEEGYGYTF.

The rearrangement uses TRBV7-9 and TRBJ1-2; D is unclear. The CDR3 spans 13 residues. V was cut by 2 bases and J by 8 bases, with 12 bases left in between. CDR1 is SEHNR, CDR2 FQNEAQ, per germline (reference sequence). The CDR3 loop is CASSLLLGGGYTF. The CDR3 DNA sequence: TGTGCCAGCAGCTTACTTCTGGGAGGCGGCTACACCTTC.

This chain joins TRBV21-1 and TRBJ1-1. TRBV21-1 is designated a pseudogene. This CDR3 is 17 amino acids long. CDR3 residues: CASSSVPLGLWETEAFF. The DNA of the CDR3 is TGTGCCAGCAGCTCTGTCCCCCTTGGACTATGGGAGACTGAAGCTTTCTTT.